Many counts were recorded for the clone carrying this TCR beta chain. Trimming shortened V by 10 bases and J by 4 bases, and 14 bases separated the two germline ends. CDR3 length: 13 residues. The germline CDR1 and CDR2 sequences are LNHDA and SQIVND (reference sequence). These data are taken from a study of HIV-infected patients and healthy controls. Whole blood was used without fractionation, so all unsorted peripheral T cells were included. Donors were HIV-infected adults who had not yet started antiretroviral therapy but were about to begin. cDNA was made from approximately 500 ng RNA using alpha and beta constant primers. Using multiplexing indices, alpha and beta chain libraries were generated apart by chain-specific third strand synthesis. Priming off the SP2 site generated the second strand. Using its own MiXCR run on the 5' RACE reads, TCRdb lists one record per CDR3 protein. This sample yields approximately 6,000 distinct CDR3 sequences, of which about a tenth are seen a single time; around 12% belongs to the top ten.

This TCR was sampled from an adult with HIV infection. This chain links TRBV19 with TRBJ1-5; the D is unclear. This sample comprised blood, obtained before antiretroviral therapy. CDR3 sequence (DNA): TGTGCCACCGCAGGATTGGGAAATCAGCCCCAGCATTTT. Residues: CATAGLGNQPQHF.